The rows below give T cell receptor beta chains drawn from one sample of a study of T cell responses to AZD1222 COVID-19 vaccine. Profiled with immunoSEQ multiplex PCR; TCRdb holds only in-frame clones, not every one. This sample has about 190,000 clones; 94% occur once, and the top ten carry 9.2%. The sequencing used peripheral blood, collected on day 0 of AZD1222 vaccination. These receptors originate from an adult in good health. Each CDR3 is given with its conserved first and last residue. Fields, in order: clone size, V gene, J gene, D gene, CDR3 protein, CDR3 DNA. D genes are given only for firm matches. Expanded clones get a size class; other rows say once, few or many, or leave the size out.

>-|TRBV5-4|TRBJ2-2|TRBD1
CASSETGKNTGELFF
TGTGCCAGCAGCGAGACAGGGAAGAACACCGGGGAGCTGTTTTTT
>-|TRBV28|TRBJ2-1|-
CASSPQPRFPYNEQFF
TGTGCCAGCAGTCCCCAACCCCGATTCCCGTACAATGAGCAGTTCTTC
>-|TRBV28|TRBJ2-7|TRBD1
CASSQGGDSYEQYF
TGTGCCAGCAGTCAAGGGGGCGATTCCTACGAGCAGTACTTC
>many|TRBV6-5|TRBJ2-7|TRBD2
CASSVSSSGSYEQYF
TGTGCCAGCAGCGTAAGCTCTAGCGGGAGCTACGAGCAGTACTTC
>once|TRBV19|TRBJ1-1|-
CASKSARDRQAFF
TGTGCCAGTAAATCTGCCAGGGACCGGCAAGCTTTCTTT
>-|TRBV7-3|TRBJ1-1|-
CASSLILGVEAFF
TGTGCCAGCAGCTTAATTTTGGGGGTTGAAGCTTTCTTT
>-|TRBV5-4|TRBJ1-2|TRBD1
CASSLTGGRYGYTF
TGTGCCAGCAGCTTGACAGGGGGTCGCTATGGCTACACCTTC
>-|TRBV7-8|TRBJ1-2|-
CASSLASYGYTF
TGTGCCAGCAGCTTAGCCAGCTATGGCTACACCTTC
>-|TRBV7-7|TRBJ2-3|TRBD1
CASSPRGNRGTQYF
TGTGCTAGCAGCCCTAGGGGGAACAGGGGAACGCAGTATTTT
>few|TRBV19|TRBJ1-2|TRBD1
CASSIATGGQSYGYTF
TGTGCCAGTAGTATAGCCACTGGGGGACAGTCGTATGGCTACACCTTC
>-|TRBV7-8|TRBJ2-7|-
CASSTYYEQYF
TGTGCCAGCAGCACATACTACGAGCAGTACTTC
>-|TRBV25-1|TRBJ1-1|-
CASSESRETSEAFF
TGTGCCAGCAGTGAATCAAGGGAAACATCTGAAGCTTTCTTT
>-|TRBV28|TRBJ1-5|TRBD1
CASSPTGGLNNQPQHF
TGTGCCAGCAGCCCAACAGGGGGCTTGAACAATCAGCCCCAGCATTTT
>once|TRBV29-1|TRBJ1-1|TRBD1
CSVEVTGLAEAFF
TGCAGCGTTGAAGTGACAGGGCTCGCTGAAGCTTTCTTT
>-|TRBV5-1|TRBJ2-5|-
CASSLLRAQETQYF
TGCGCCAGCAGCTTGCTCCGGGCACAAGAGACCCAGTACTTC
>-|TRBV7-6|TRBJ2-7|-
CASSFSPSVGGGPNHEQYF
TGTGCCAGCAGCTTCAGCCCATCAGTCGGCGGAGGGCCGAACCACGAGCAGTACTTC
>-|TRBV28|TRBJ2-1|TRBD1
CASSSLDRGSYNEQFF
TGTGCCAGCAGTTCCTTGGACAGGGGCTCCTACAATGAGCAGTTCTTC
>-|TRBV5-4|TRBJ2-3|-
CASSLRGMSTDTQYF
TGTGCCAGCAGCTTGAGGGGTATGAGCACAGATACGCAGTATTTT
>-|TRBV27|TRBJ1-1|TRBD1
CASSFTGATEAFF
TGTGCCAGCAGTTTCACAGGGGCCACTGAAGCTTTCTTT
>-|TRBV5-5|TRBJ1-4|-
CASSLTENEKLFF
TGTGCCAGCAGCTTGACAGAGAATGAAAAACTGTTTTTT
>-|TRBV6-1|TRBJ2-7|-
CASSDARDLSRVHYEQYF
TGTGCCAGCAGTGATGCCAGAGACCTTTCTAGGGTCCACTACGAGCAGTACTTC
>-|TRBV5-6|TRBJ2-7|-
CASSSGRSSYEQYF
TGTGCCAGCAGCTCGGGGAGGAGCTCCTACGAGCAGTACTTC
>-|TRBV28|TRBJ1-6|-
CASRIGQRNSPLHF
TGTGCCAGCAGGATAGGACAGAGGAATTCACCCCTCCACTTT
>-|TRBV27|TRBJ2-3|-
CASSSPWGADGTDTQYF
TGTGCCAGCAGTTCCCCCTGGGGGGCGGATGGCACAGATACGCAGTATTTT
>-|TRBV11-2|TRBJ2-7|TRBD2
CASSSPTSGSYEQYF
TGTGCCAGCAGCTCGCCAACTAGCGGGAGCTACGAGCAGTACTTC
>-|TRBV2|TRBJ2-7|TRBD2
CASRAGTSGPYEQYF
TGTGCCAGCAGGGCCGGGACTAGCGGCCCCTACGAGCAGTACTTC
>-|TRBV5-1|TRBJ2-1|-
CASSLVQGKLGHGPFF
TGCGCCAGCAGCTTGGTCCAGGGCAAACTGGGCCATGGACCGTTCTTC
>-|TRBV6-1|TRBJ1-2|TRBD1
CASSEFPGGQVYGYTF
TGTGCCAGCAGTGAATTTCCTGGTGGACAGGTCTATGGCTACACCTTC
>-|TRBV7-9|TRBJ1-2|-
CASSLFASWWSPFGGYTF
TGTGCCAGCAGCTTATTCGCGAGTTGGTGGTCCCCCTTTGGTGGCTACACCTTC
>-|TRBV12-5|TRBJ1-6|-
CADPGWAGRYNSPLHF
TGTGCTGATCCTGGTTGGGCCGGACGGTATAATTCACCCCTCCACTTT
>-|TRBV29-1|TRBJ1-1|-
CSVPDTSLTEAFF
TGCAGCGTCCCGGACACGTCGCTCACTGAAGCTTTCTTT
>-|TRBV7-8|TRBJ2-5|TRBD2
CASSPRTSDTARAYGTQYF
TGTGCCAGCAGCCCCCGGACTAGCGACACAGCTAGGGCCTATGGGACCCAGTACTTC
>-|TRBV4-2|TRBJ1-6|-
CASSQGAAGASPLHF
TGTGCCAGCAGCCAAGGGGCCGCGGGCGCTTCACCCCTCCACTTT
>-|TRBV15|TRBJ2-7|-
CATSGQTYEQYF
TGTGCCACCAGCGGACAGACCTACGAGCAGTACTTC
>-|TRBV2|TRBJ1-4|-
CASSTDATNEKLFF
TGTGCCAGCAGCACCGATGCAACTAATGAAAAACTGTTTTTT
>-|TRBV5-1|TRBJ1-1|-
CASSLQGRTEAFF
TGCGCCAGCAGCTTGCAAGGGAGGACTGAAGCTTTCTTT
>-|TRBV5-1|TRBJ2-3|-
CASSLTAASTDTQYF
TGCGCCAGCAGCTTAACAGCCGCTAGCACAGATACGCAGTATTTT
>-|TRBV28|TRBJ1-6|-
CASSLRTADNSPLHF
TGTGCCAGCAGTTTAAGGACAGCCGATAATTCACCCCTCCACTTT
>-|TRBV27|TRBJ1-1|-
CASGTSPPREAFF
TGTGCCAGCGGGACCTCTCCACCGCGGGAAGCTTTCTTT
>-|TRBV3-1/TRBV3-2|TRBJ2-1|TRBD1
CASSLGQGWNEQFF
TGTGCCAGCAGCCTGGGACAGGGGTGGAATGAGCAGTTCTTC
>few|TRBV27|TRBJ1-6|-
CASSFLDSPLHF
TGTGCCAGCAGTTTTCTCGATTCACCCCTCCACTTT
>-|TRBV4-3|TRBJ1-5|-
CASSLELIDQPQHF
TGCGCCAGCAGCCTCGAATTAATCGATCAGCCCCAGCATTTT
>-|TRBV7-3|TRBJ2-2|-
CASSLYGERTGELFF
TGTGCCAGCAGCTTATACGGGGAGCGGACCGGGGAGCTGTTTTTT
>-|TRBV9|TRBJ2-7|TRBD2
CASSPRLAGGYEQYF
TGTGCCAGCAGCCCAAGACTAGCGGGAGGGTACGAGCAGTACTTC
>-|TRBV5-1|TRBJ2-1|-
CASTLEAGNPSYNEQFF
TGCGCCAGCACTCTAGAGGCCGGGAATCCCTCCTACAATGAGCAGTTCTTC
>-|TRBV28|TRBJ1-4|TRBD1
CASSIRQGPNEKLFF
TGTGCCAGCAGTATCAGACAGGGACCGAATGAAAAACTGTTTTTT
>-|TRBV7-6|TRBJ2-2|-
CASSSRGLDTGELFF
TGTGCCAGCAGCTCCAGGGGATTGGACACCGGGGAGCTGTTTTTT
>-|TRBV18|TRBJ1-5|-
CASSLSRGAGQPQHF
TGTGCCAGCTCACTTTCCAGGGGAGCAGGACAGCCCCAGCATTTT
>-|TRBV6-5|TRBJ2-1|-
CASGRGNSEQFF
TGTGCCAGCGGGCGAGGGAATAGTGAGCAGTTCTTC
>-|TRBV28|TRBJ1-3|-
CASSLPVVRFGNTIYF
TGTGCCAGCAGTTTACCCGTGGTCAGGTTTGGAAACACCATATATTTT
>once|TRBV4-2|TRBJ2-4|-
CASSQGSDIQYF
TGTGCCAGCAGCCAAGGCAGCGACATTCAGTACTTC